This paragraph reports one T cell receptor beta chain. Its antigen remains unknown. Given a much more abundant clone one base away, this may be a read error. The sample belongs to a study of T cells in Graves' hyperthyroidism and ophthalmopathy. The source material, RNA transcripts, was used to amplify TCR beta CDR3 regions. A set of HTBI primers served as the primers for a first-round RT-PCR of the TCR CDR3. TCRdb fed the multiplex PCR reads into MiXCR, producing one record per CDR3 protein. Of about 350,000 distinct CDR3 sequences in the sample, over 12% are singletons; the top ten hold under 25%. After removal of 5 bases from V and 7 bases from J, the junction contained 3 bases not matched to a gene. The CDR3 spans 12 residues. CDR1 is DFQATT and CDR2 is SNEGSKA in the germline V gene (reference sequence). Reasons for excluding patients were uncontrolled infection, other autoimmune disease, pregnancy or lactation.

General study points: Peripheral blood also featured most of the thyroid clonotypes expanded above 0.001.

The TCR comes from a woman aged 55-69 years with Graves' ophthalmopathy. The sample comprised blood. The chain links TRBV20-1 to TRBJ2-1, with 9 nucleotides matching TRBD2. CDR3 nucleotide sequence: TGCAGTGCTCGGACTAGCGCTAATGAGCAGTTCTTC. It codes for CSARTSANEQFF.